The rows below give T cell receptor beta chains drawn from one sample of a study of post-analysis software for immune sequencing data. Each CDR3 protein is one row after TCRdb ran MiXCR on the PCR reads. In the table there are roughly 800,000 distinct CDR3 sequences, under 60% of which are singletons. Input material: blood. These receptors were obtained from a girl aged 10 to 17 with multiple sclerosis. Each CDR3 is given with its conserved first and last residue. The D gene is left open where the match is weak. Size is stated for part of the rows, as once, few or many counts, or as a class when the clone is expanded.

D: NA; size: NA; J: TRBJ1-1; V: TRBV30; CDR3: CAWKDTEDTEAFF; DNA: TGTGCCTGGAAGGACACGGAGGACACTGAAGCTTTCTTT
D: TRBD2; size: NA; J: TRBJ2-1; V: TRBV5-1; CDR3: CASSREDEQFF; DNA: TGCGCCAGCAGCCGGGAGGATGAGCAGTTCTTC
D: NA; size: NA; J: TRBJ2-7; V: TRBV4-2; CDR3: CASSQEGLAWTQYEQYF; DNA: TGTGCCAGCAGCCAAGAAGGGCTAGCGTGGACCCAATACGAGCAGTACTTC
D: TRBD1; size: NA; J: TRBJ2-7; V: TRBV2; CDR3: CASSRARTGDHEQYF; DNA: TGTGCCAGCAGCCGGGCTCGGACAGGGGACCACGAGCAGTACTTC
D: TRBD2; size: NA; J: TRBJ2-1; V: TRBV30; CDR3: CAWRQRVAGEVAEQFF; DNA: TGTGCCTGGAGGCAAAGGGTAGCGGGAGAAGTCGCTGAGCAGTTCTTC
D: NA; size: NA; J: TRBJ2-5; V: TRBV18; CDR3: CASLGLLEETQYF; DNA: TGTGCCAGCTTGGGCCTGCTGGAGGAGACCCAGTACTTC
D: NA; size: once; J: TRBJ1-5; V: TRBV24-1; CDR3: CATSDLETNQPQHF; DNA: TGTGCCACCAGTGATTTGGAAACCAATCAGCCCCAGCATTTT
D: TRBD1; size: NA; J: TRBJ1-4; V: TRBV11-2; CDR3: CASSRGDSNNEKLFF; DNA: TGTGCCAGCAGCCGCGGGGACAGTAATAATGAAAAACTGTTTTTT
D: NA; size: once; J: TRBJ2-7; V: TRBV20-1; CDR3: CSARDMVNNEQYF; DNA: TGCAGTGCTAGAGATATGGTCAACAATGAGCAGTACTTC
D: NA; size: NA; J: TRBJ2-7; V: TRBV29-1; CDR3: CSVGGEDPYEQYF; DNA: TGCAGCGTTGGCGGGGAGGACCCTTACGAGCAGTACTTC
D: NA; size: NA; J: TRBJ1-2; V: TRBV15; CDR3: CATSRAGLNYGYTF; DNA: TGTGCCACCAGCCGGGCAGGGTTAAACTATGGCTACACCTTC
D: TRBD2; size: few; J: TRBJ2-1; V: TRBV29-1; CDR3: CSVEGRLAGNYNEQFF; DNA: TGCAGCGTTGAAGGGCGCCTAGCGGGAAACTACAATGAGCAGTTCTTC
D: NA; size: once; J: TRBJ2-7; V: TRBV12-5; CDR3: CASGLVRAGFHEQYF; DNA: TGTGCTAGTGGTTTGGTACGGGCAGGGTTCCACGAGCAGTACTTC
D: NA; size: NA; J: TRBJ2-4; V: TRBV20-1; CDR3: CSAYRRAFKNIQYF; DNA: TGCAGTGCGTATAGGAGGGCCTTTAAAAACATTCAGTACTTC
D: NA; size: NA; J: TRBJ2-7; V: TRBV10-3; CDR3: CAISEFIADTYNEQYF; DNA: TGTGCCATCAGTGAGTTCATAGCCGATACCTACAATGAGCAGTACTTC
D: TRBD1; size: NA; J: TRBJ2-7; V: TRBV9; CDR3: CASSVRTGDEQYF; DNA: TGTGCCAGCAGCGTAAGGACAGGGGACGAGCAGTACTTC
D: NA; size: NA; J: TRBJ2-7; V: TRBV7-8; CDR3: CASSLAWGSRAYEQYF; DNA: TGTGCCAGCAGCTTAGCTTGGGGTAGCCGTGCCTACGAGCAGTACTTC
D: NA; size: NA; J: TRBJ1-2; V: TRBV27; CDR3: CASSYTFASNYGYTF; DNA: TGTGCCAGCAGTTACACGTTTGCATCTAACTATGGCTACACCTTC
D: TRBD1; size: NA; J: TRBJ2-7; V: TRBV29-1; CDR3: CSVDIRGRNEQYF; DNA: TGCAGCGTTGATATCAGGGGGCGCAACGAGCAGTACTTC
D: NA; size: few; J: TRBJ2-5; V: TRBV7-2; CDR3: CASSSQAAGLETQYF; DNA: TGTGCCAGCAGCTCACAAGCTGCGGGGTTGGAGACCCAGTACTTC
D: NA; size: few; J: TRBJ2-7; V: TRBV12-3/TRBV12-4; CDR3: CASSGDGSYEQYF; DNA: TGTGCCAGCAGTGGGGACGGATCCTACGAGCAGTACTTC
D: TRBD2; size: once; J: TRBJ2-3; V: TRBV12-3/TRBV12-4; CDR3: CVSSSEALAGVSTDTEYF; DNA: TGTGTCAGCAGTTCAGAGGCCCTAGCGGGTGTTAGCACAGATACGGAGTATTTT
D: NA; size: NA; J: TRBJ2-5; V: TRBV2; CDR3: CASKHYQETQYF; DNA: TGTGCCAGCAAGCACTACCAAGAGACCCAGTACTTC
D: NA; size: NA; J: TRBJ2-3; V: TRBV6-6; CDR3: CASSIGQSDTQYF; DNA: TGTGCCAGCAGCATTGGACAGTCAGATACGCAGTATTTT
D: NA; size: NA; J: TRBJ2-3; V: TRBV27; CDR3: CASSPWRTDTQYF; DNA: TGTGCCAGCAGTCCCTGGCGCACAGATACGCAGTATTTT
D: NA; size: NA; J: TRBJ2-5; V: TRBV11-2; CDR3: CASSFLGAPETQYF; DNA: TGTGCCAGCAGCTTCTTAGGGGCGCCGGAGACCCAGTACTTC
D: TRBD2; size: once; J: TRBJ2-3; V: TRBV2; CDR3: CASREAGLAVPDMQYF; DNA: TGTGCCAGCAGGGAAGCGGGACTAGCGGTTCCAGATATGCAGTATTTT